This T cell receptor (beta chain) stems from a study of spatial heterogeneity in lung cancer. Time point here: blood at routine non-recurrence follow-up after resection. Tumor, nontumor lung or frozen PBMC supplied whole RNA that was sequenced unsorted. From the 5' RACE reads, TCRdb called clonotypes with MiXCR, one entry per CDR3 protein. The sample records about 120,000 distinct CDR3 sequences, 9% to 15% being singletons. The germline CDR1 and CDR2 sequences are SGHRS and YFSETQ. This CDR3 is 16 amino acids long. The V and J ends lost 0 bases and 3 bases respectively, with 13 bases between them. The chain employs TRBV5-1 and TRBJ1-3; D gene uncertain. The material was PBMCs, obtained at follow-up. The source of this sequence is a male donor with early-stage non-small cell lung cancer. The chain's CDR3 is CASSLAGSRFGNTIYF. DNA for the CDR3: TGCGCCAGCAGCTTGGCCGGCAGCAGATTTGGAAACACCATATATTTT.